Below, 21 T cell receptor beta chains from the same sample are listed, as sequenced in a study of identical twins. TCRdb independently ran MiXCR on the 5' RACE reads; one entry per CDR3 protein. The repertoire holds about 240,000 distinct CDR3 sequences, with over 9.5% as singletons. The material sequenced was memory T cells sorted from blood. The receptors shown here come from a middle-aged man in good health.

This clonotype was seen a handful of times. The chain couples TRBV27 to TRBJ1-1, with D possibly TRBD1 on 6 matching bases. CDR3 size: 14 residues. The germline V gene has CDR1 MNHEY and CDR2 SMNVEV (reference sequence). V was trimmed by 6 bases and J by 0 bases, leaving 11 bases between them. CDR3 residues: CASSRTALNTEAFF. The CDR3 DNA follows: TGTGCCAGCAGCAGGACAGCCTTGAACACTGAAGCTTTCTTT.

The chain has TRBV2 and TRBJ2-7; D is unclear. Germline V gene lookup returns CDR1 SNHLY and CDR2 FYNNEI. The germline V and J ends were trimmed by 7 bases and 4 bases, with 11 bases remaining between them. The CDR3 sequence is 12 residues long. CDR3 nucleotides: TGTGCCAGCAACCTAGGACGGTACGAGCAGTACTTC. It is translated as CASNLGRYEQYF.

This clonotype was picked up a small number of times. V usage is TRBV7-2 and J usage is TRBJ1-1; possibly TRBD1 for D (5 bases). Per germline, CDR1 SGHTA and CDR2 FQGNSA. CDR3 size: 15 residues. V was pared by 0 bases and J by 7 bases, with 15 bases between. The CDR3 nucleotides are TGTGCCAGCAGCTTAGCGCTCCGGGGGTTCGGTGAAGCTTTCTTT. It codes for CASSLALRGFGEAFF.

There are many counts of this clonotype. J is TRBJ2-1 and V is TRBV24-1; D gene uncertain. There are 11 residues in the CDR3. Germline CDR1 reads KGHDR; CDR2 reads SFDVKD. Trimming removed 4 bases from V and 8 bases from J, with 5 bases in between. CDR3 sequence reads: CATSDRHEQFF. Written as DNA, the CDR3 is TGTGCCACCAGTGACCGGCATGAGCAGTTCTTC.

This clonotype was picked up many times. The chain carries TRBV6-5 and TRBJ2-3; a possible D gene is TRBD2 (6 bases). The V and J ends lost 0 bases and 5 bases respectively, with 12 bases between them. Germline-derived CDR1 and CDR2 are MNHEY and SVGAGI. This CDR3 is 15 amino acids long. As DNA, the CDR3 is TGTGCCAGCAGTTACTCTGGGGGGTTGCTAGATACGCAGTATTTT. This gives the protein CASSYSGGLLDTQYF.

CDR3 bases: TGTGCCAGTAGTATGTCCGGGACAGGGGATGGCTACACCTTC. It is translated as CASSMSGTGDGYTF. V is TRBV19 and J is TRBJ1-2, with 10 bases identical to TRBD1. The V segment lost 3 bases and the J segment 6 bases; nucleotides outside the gene matches: 4. This CDR3 has 14 amino acids. The V gene's germline CDR1 is LNHDA and CDR2 SQIVND (reference sequence).

This clonotype was found once. The chain couples TRBV4-1 to TRBJ2-3, with unresolved D. Germline CDR1 reads MGHRA; CDR2 reads YSYEKL. V lost 2 bases and J lost 0, with 15 bases in between. This CDR3 contains 17 residues. CDR3 DNA sequence: TGCGCCAGCAGCCAACTCACCTCGGCGGATAGCACAGATACGCAGTATTTT. Amino acid sequence: CASSQLTSADSTDTQYF.

This clonotype appeared a few times. The J gene is TRBJ2-3, the V gene TRBV30, with D hard to call. This CDR3 contains 13 residues. V lost 2 bases, J lost 2 bases, and 8 bases lay in between. The germline V gene has CDR1 GTSNPN and CDR2 SVGIG (reference sequence). CDR3 nucleotide sequence: TGTGCCTGGAGTCAAGAGACCACAGATACGCAGTATTTT. It translates to CAWSQETTDTQYF. Full variable domain (missing parts from reference TRBV30 and TRBJ2-3): SQTIHQWPATLVQPVGSPLSLECTVEGTSNPNLYWYRQAAGRGLQLLFYSVGIGQISSEVPQNLSASRPQDRQFILSSKKLLLSDSGFYLCAWSQETTDTQYFGPGTRLTVL.

The V gene is TRBV3-1, the J gene TRBJ2-1; TRBD2 matches 7 bases. Looked up from germline, CDR1 is LGHDT and CDR2 is YNNKEL (reference sequence). V lost 1 base, J lost 2 bases, and 8 bases stayed unmatched. The CDR3 consists of 17 residues. CDR3: CASSQVGLDWAYNEQFF. The CDR3 region has the DNA TGTGCCAGCAGCCAAGTAGGACTAGACTGGGCCTACAATGAGCAGTTCTTC.

The rearrangement joins TRBV20-1 to TRBJ2-3; the match to TRBD2 covers 9 bases. V trimming: 4 bases; J trimming: 1 base; junction bases outside the gene matches: 3. The CDR3 is made up of 14 amino acids. Germline CDR1 and CDR2: DFQATT and SNEGSKA (reference sequence). The CDR3 protein is CSANLAGRTDTQYF. CDR3 in DNA: TGCAGTGCTAACCTAGCGGGGCGCACAGATACGCAGTATTTT.

This clonotype appeared many times. The chain joins TRBV3-1 to TRBJ2-3; D remains ambiguous. Germline values: CDR1 LGHDT, CDR2 YNNKEL (reference sequence). The length of the CDR3 is 14 residues. V was clipped by 2 bases and J by 6 bases, with 12 bases between them. The CDR3 nucleotides read TGTGCCAGCAGCCAATCCCTGGCGCCCGATACGCAGTATTTT. It is translated as CASSQSLAPDTQYF.

This clonotype has ten or more counts. V usage is TRBV7-9 and J usage is TRBJ1-1; 8 nucleotides align to TRBD1. CDR3 length equals 13 residues. V shed 3 bases and J 6 bases; nucleotides not matched to a gene: 3. Germline V gene data show CDR1 as SEHNR and CDR2 as FQNEAQ (reference sequence). The CDR3 bases are TGTGCCAGCAGCTTGCTACAGGGGGCTGAAGCTTTCTTT. Residues: CASSLLQGAEAFF.

V and J are TRBV7-3 and TRBJ2-5; no reliable D call. Trimming cost V 3 bases and J 3 bases, with 14 bases left between them. Germline CDR1 is SGHTA and CDR2 is FQGTGA. The CDR3 runs 15 residues. CDR3 nucleotide sequence: TGTGCCAGCAGCTTTGCGGCAGCACCAAAAGAGACCCAGTACTTC. Its protein product is CASSFAAAPKETQYF.

V gene TRBV7-2 combines with J gene TRBJ1-1; unclear D gene. From germline, CDR1 is SGHTA and CDR2 FQGNSA. Trimming shortened V by 1 base and J by 1 base, and 10 bases separated the two germline ends. The CDR3 spans 15 residues. This chain's CDR3 is CASSLVSRGNTEAFF. CDR3 nucleotides: TGTGCCAGCAGCTTAGTTAGTCGGGGGAACACTGAAGCTTTCTTT.

The rearrangement joins TRBV28 to TRBJ1-4; tentative D call: TRBD1 (6 bases). V was pared by 6 bases and J by 8 bases, with 19 bases between. The CDR3 loop spans 15 amino acids. Germline lookup yields CDR1 MDHEN and CDR2 SYDVKM. The CDR3 nucleotides are TGTGCCAGCAGACTCCTGCCGGACAGTGGCGAAAAACTGTTTTTT. Its protein is CASRLLPDSGEKLFF. Variable domain in full (rest from reference TRBV28 and TRBJ1-4): DVKVTQSSRYLVKRTGEKVFLECVQDMDHENMFWYRQDPGLGLRLIYFSYDVKMKEKGDIPEGYSVSREKKERFSLILESASTNQTSMYLCASRLLPDSGEKLFFGSGTQLSVL.

This clonotype was seen a few times. The V call is TRBV3-1, the J call TRBJ1-5; D may be TRBD1 (5 bases). V was clipped by 1 base and J by 5 bases, with 12 bases between them. CDR1 LGHDT and CDR2 YNNKEL come from the germline V gene (reference sequence). The CDR3 sequence is 15 residues long. Written as DNA, the CDR3 is TGTGCCAGCAGCCAAGCAAAGGGACCTTATCAGCCCCAGCATTTT. It codes for CASSQAKGPYQPQHF.

The rearrangement joins TRBV4-1 to TRBJ2-5; 12 bases map to TRBD2. The CDR3 runs to 17 residues. Germline assignment: CDR1 MGHRA and CDR2 YSYEKL. V trimming: 2 bases; J trimming: 5 bases; junction bases outside the gene matches: 9. CDR3 region: CASSQLGTSGSGETQYF. CDR3 bases: TGCGCCAGCAGCCAACTGGGGACTAGCGGGTCTGGGGAGACCCAGTACTTC.

This clonotype was picked up a small number of times. V is TRBV9 and J is TRBJ1-6; 9 bases map to TRBD1. This CDR3 has 15 amino acids. Germline V lookup: CDR1 SGDLS, CDR2 YYNGEE. J lost 8 bases, V lost 0 bases, and 3 bases had no gene match. The CDR3 DNA sequence: TGTGCCAGCAGCGTAGGGACAGGGGAGGATTCACCCCTCCACTTT. Amino acid sequence: CASSVGTGEDSPLHF. Combining the CDR3 with reference TRBV9 and TRBJ1-6 gives the whole variable domain DSGVTQTPKHLITATGQRVTLRCSPRSGDLSVYWYQQSLDQGLQFLIQYYNGEERAKGNILERFSAQQFPDLHSELNLSSLELGDSALYFCASSVGTGEDSPLHFGNGTRLTVT.

V is TRBV6-1 and J is TRBJ2-1; the match to TRBD2 covers 12 bases. Germline V gives CDR1 MNHNS, CDR2 SASEGT. V shed 6 bases, J shed 7 bases, and the junction held 7 bases outside the gene matches. There are 15 residues in the CDR3. CDR3 nucleotides: TGTGCCAGCAGAGTCCTAGCGGGAGGGCCAAATGAGCAGTTCTTC. Its translation is CASRVLAGGPNEQFF.

This clonotype occurred many times. The chain is built from TRBV6-2 or TRBV6-3 and TRBJ1-6, with 7 bases that match TRBD1. In germline, CDR1 is MNHEY, CDR2 SVGEGT. This CDR3 has 15 residues. The V and J ends lost 2 bases and 7 bases, in that order; junction bases with no gene match: 5. CDR3 bases: TGTGCCAGCAGTTACCGGTTAGGGGGCAATTCACCCCTCCACTTT. As protein: CASSYRLGGNSPLHF.

This clonotype has a handful of counts. The chain recombines TRBV4-1 with TRBJ2-5, with 13 bases aligning to TRBD2. The length of the CDR3 is 15 residues. V was clipped by 3 bases and J by 7 bases; unmatched bases: 5. CDR1 and CDR2 (germline): MGHRA, YSYEKL. CDR3 sequence reads: CASSQGLAGTGTQYF. CDR3 nucleotide sequence: TGCGCCAGCAGCCAGGGACTAGCGGGGACGGGGACCCAGTACTTC.